Described below is a single T cell receptor (beta chain) sequence and its context. This table comes from immunoSEQ multiplex PCR, and its TCRdb copy is limited to in-frame clones, with some not included. The sample contains some 70,000 clones, under 85% of which appear only once. Trimming removed 2 bases from V and 3 bases from J; junction bases left unmatched: 4. Germline V gives CDR1 SGHRS, CDR2 YFSETQ. The CDR3 has 15 amino acids. This record belongs to a study of OX40 agonist ivuxolimab in advanced cancers. This receptor was obtained from an adult with an advanced solid tumor such as melanoma, head and neck, liver or kidney cancer. The chain couples TRBV5-1 to TRBJ2-5; 10 bases map to TRBD2. This material consisted of CD4+ or CD8+ T cells sorted from blood, taken in a trial of the OX40 agonist ivuxolimab. For the CDR3, the DNA is TGCGCCAGCAGCTTCCAGGGACTAGCGAAAGAGACCCAGTACTTC. Translated: CASSFQGLAKETQYF. The whole variable domain, remainder taken from reference TRBV5-1 and TRBJ2-5, is KAGVTQTPRYLIKTRGQQVTLSCSPISGHRSVSWYQQTPGQGLQFLFEYFSETQRNKGNFPGRFSGRQFSNSRSEMNVSTLELGDSALYLCASSFQGLAKETQYFGPGTRLLVL.